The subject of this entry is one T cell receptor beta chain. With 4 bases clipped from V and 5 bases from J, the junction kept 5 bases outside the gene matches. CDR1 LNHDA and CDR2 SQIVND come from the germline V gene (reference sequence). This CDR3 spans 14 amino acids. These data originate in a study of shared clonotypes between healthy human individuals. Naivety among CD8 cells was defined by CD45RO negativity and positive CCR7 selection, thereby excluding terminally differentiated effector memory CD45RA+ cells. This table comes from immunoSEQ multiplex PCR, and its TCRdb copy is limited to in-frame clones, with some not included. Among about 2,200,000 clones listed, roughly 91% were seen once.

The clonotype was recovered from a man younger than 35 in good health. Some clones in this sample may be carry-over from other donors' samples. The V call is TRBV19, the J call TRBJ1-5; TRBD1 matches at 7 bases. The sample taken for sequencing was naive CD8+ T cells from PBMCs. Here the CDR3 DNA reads TGTGCCAGTAGTACCCGGGACAGATATCAGCCCCAGCATTTT. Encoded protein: CASSTRDRYQPQHF.